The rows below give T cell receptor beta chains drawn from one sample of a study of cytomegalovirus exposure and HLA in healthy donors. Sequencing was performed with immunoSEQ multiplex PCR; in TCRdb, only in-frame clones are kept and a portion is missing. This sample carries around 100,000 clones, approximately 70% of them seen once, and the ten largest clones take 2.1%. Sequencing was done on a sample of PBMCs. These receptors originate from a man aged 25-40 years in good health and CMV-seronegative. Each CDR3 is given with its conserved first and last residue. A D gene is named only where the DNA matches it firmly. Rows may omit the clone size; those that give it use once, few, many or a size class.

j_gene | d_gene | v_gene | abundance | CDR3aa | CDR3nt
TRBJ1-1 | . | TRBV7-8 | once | CASSSSGTHTEAFF | TGTGCCAGCAGCTCTTCCGGGACACACACTGAAGCTTTCTTT
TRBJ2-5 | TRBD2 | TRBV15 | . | CATSGAGVRESNPQETQYF | TGTGCCACCAGCGGAGCGGGGGTACGTGAATCCAATCCCCAAGAGACCCAGTACTTC
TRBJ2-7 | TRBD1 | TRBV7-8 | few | CASSLAAGQAFPYEQYF | TGTGCCAGCAGCTTAGCGGCCGGACAGGCATTTCCGTACGAGCAGTACTTC
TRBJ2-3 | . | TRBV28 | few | CASSFRRADTQYF | TGTGCCAGCAGCTTTCGGAGGGCCGATACGCAGTATTTT
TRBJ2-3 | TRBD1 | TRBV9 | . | CASSGQGGTDTQYF | TGTGCCAGCAGCGGACAGGGGGGCACAGATACGCAGTATTTT
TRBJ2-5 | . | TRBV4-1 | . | CASSHSIEFQETQYF | TGCGCCAGCAGCCACAGTATCGAATTCCAAGAGACCCAGTACTTC
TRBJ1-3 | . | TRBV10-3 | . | CAISEGAKSGNTIYF | TGTGCCATCAGTGAGGGGGCGAAGAGTGGAAACACCATATATTTT
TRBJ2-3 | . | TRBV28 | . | CASSPWGGGLSTDTQYF | TGTGCCAGCAGTCCCTGGGGTGGAGGGCTGAGTACAGATACGCAGTATTTT
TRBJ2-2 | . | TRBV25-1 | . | CASSEWASIQVAGELFF | TGTGCCAGCAGTGAATGGGCCTCTATTCAGGTCGCCGGGGAGCTGTTTTTT
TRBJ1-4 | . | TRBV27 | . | CASSPLTEYNEKLFF | TGTGCCAGCAGTCCGCTAACAGAATATAATGAAAAACTGTTTTTT
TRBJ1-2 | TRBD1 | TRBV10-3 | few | CAISESTGVYGYTF | TGTGCCATCAGTGAGTCGACAGGGGTCTATGGCTACACCTTC
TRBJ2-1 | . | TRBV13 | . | CASSLEGAGWVGNEQFF | TGTGCCAGCAGCTTAGAGGGGGCGGGATGGGTTGGCAATGAGCAGTTCTTC
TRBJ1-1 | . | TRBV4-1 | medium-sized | CASSQAIWQGQTEAFF | TGCGCCAGCAGCCAAGCAATCTGGCAGGGACAAACTGAAGCTTTCTTT
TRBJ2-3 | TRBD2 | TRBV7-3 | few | CASSLTWTGTSGRTDTQYF | TGTGCCAGCAGCTTAACCTGGACCGGGACTAGCGGACGCACAGATACGCAGTATTTT
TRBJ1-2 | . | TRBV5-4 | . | CASSWAGVDYGYTF | TGTGCCAGCAGCTGGGCGGGGGTCGACTATGGCTACACCTTC
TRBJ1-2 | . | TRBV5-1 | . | CASSTPTPRPNRWKIANYGYTF | TGCGCCAGCAGCACGCCGACACCGCGCCCGAACCGGTGGAAAATAGCTAACTATGGCTACACCTTC
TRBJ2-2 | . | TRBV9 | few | CASSTRIRTAQGGELFF | TGTGCCAGCAGCACCAGGATTAGAACAGCCCAAGGCGGGGAGCTGTTTTTT
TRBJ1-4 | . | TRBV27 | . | CASSLRQGEKLFF | TGTGCCAGCAGTTTAAGGCAGGGGGAAAAACTGTTTTTT
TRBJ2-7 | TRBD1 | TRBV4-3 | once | CASSHSGTGSYEQYF | TGCGCCAGCAGCCACTCCGGGACAGGCTCCTACGAGCAGTACTTC
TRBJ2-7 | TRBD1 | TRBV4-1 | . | CASSQDAYPGQTLSYEQYF | TGCGCCAGCAGCCAAGATGCTTACCCGGGACAGACCCTCTCCTACGAGCAGTACTTC
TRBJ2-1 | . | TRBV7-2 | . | CASSLSTNPNEQFF | TGTGCCAGCAGCTTAAGCACGAACCCTAATGAGCAGTTCTTC
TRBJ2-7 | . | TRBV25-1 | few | CASSGTAVGEQYF | TGTGCCAGCAGCGGGACTGCTGTGGGCGAGCAGTACTTC
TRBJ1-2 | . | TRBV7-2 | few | CASSPRPDVYGYTF | TGTGCCAGCAGCCCGAGGCCCGACGTCTATGGCTACACCTTC
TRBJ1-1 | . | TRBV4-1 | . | CASSQVGGQYLMNTEAFF | TGCGCCAGCAGCCAAGTGGGCGGACAGTACCTAATGAACACTGAAGCTTTCTTT
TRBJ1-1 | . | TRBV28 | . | CASSSYRVEAFF | TGTGCCAGCAGTTCATACAGGGTAGAAGCTTTCTTT
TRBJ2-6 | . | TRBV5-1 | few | CASSPWSSGANVLTF | TGCGCCAGCAGCCCATGGAGCTCTGGGGCCAACGTCCTGACTTTC
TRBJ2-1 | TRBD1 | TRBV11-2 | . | CASSPGTGGWNEQFF | TGTGCCAGCAGTCCCGGGACAGGGGGGTGGAATGAGCAGTTCTTC
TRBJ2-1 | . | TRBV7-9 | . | CASSSTLSDEQFF | TGTGCCAGCAGCTCAACCCTTTCGGATGAGCAGTTCTTC
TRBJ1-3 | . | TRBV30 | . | CAWSFGAGSGNTIYF | TGTGCCTGGAGTTTCGGCGCGGGCTCTGGAAACACCATATATTTT
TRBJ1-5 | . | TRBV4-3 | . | CASSQDMETNQPQHF | TGCGCCAGCAGCCAAGATATGGAGACTAATCAGCCCCAGCATTTT
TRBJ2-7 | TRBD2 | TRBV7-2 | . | CASRPERAGVHEQYF | TGTGCCAGCAGGCCGGAAAGAGCGGGGGTACACGAGCAGTACTTC
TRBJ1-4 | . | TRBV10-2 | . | CASSESSMRNEKLFF | TGCGCCAGCAGTGAGTCATCAATGAGGAATGAAAAACTGTTTTTT
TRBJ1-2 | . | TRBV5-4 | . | CASSPEGYGYTF | TGTGCCAGCAGCCCTGAGGGCTATGGCTACACCTTC
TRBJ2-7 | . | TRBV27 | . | CASSSKDSSYEQYF | TGTGCCAGCAGTTCTAAGGACTCCTCCTACGAGCAGTACTTC
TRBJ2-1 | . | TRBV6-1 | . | CASSENGGFLANEQFF | TGTGCCAGCAGTGAAAACGGGGGATTCCTAGCCAATGAGCAGTTCTTC
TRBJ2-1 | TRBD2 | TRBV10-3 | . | CAISPKLAGNYNEQFF | TGTGCCATCAGCCCAAAATTAGCGGGGAATTACAATGAGCAGTTCTTC
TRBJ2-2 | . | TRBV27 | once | CASSFNTGELFF | TGTGCCAGTTCTTTTAACACCGGGGAGCTGTTTTTT
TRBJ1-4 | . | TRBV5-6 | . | CASSPTQATGEKLFF | TGTGCCAGCAGCCCAACCCAGGCGACCGGTGAAAAACTGTTTTTT
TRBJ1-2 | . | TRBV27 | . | CASSLTGNYGYTF | TGTGCCAGCAGTTTAACAGGGAACTATGGCTACACCTTC
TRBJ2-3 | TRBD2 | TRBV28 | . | CASSLFRTSESTDTQYF | TGTGCCAGCAGCCTCTTTCGTACTAGCGAGAGCACAGATACGCAGTATTTT
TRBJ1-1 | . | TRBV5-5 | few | CASSLVGGMNTEAFF | TGTGCCAGCAGCTTGGTGGGGGGGATGAACACTGAAGCTTTCTTT
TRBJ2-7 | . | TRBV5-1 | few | CASSSRDFGYEQYF | TGCGCCAGCAGCTCCAGGGACTTTGGGTACGAGCAGTACTTC
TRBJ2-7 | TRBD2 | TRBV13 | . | CASSTRLADYEQYF | TGTGCCAGCAGCACCAGACTAGCGGATTACGAGCAGTACTTC
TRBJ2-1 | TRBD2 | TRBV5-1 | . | CASSLRTSGRWDEQFF | TGCGCCAGCAGCTTACGGACTAGCGGGAGATGGGATGAGCAGTTCTTC
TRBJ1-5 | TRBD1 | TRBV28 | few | CASSLEGARNQPQHF | TGTGCCAGCAGTTTAGAGGGGGCGAGGAATCAGCCCCAGCATTTT
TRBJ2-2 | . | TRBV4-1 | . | CASSQELSGYTGELFF | TGCGCCAGCAGCCAAGAACTTTCGGGTTACACCGGGGAGCTGTTTTTT
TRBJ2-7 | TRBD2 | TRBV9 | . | CASSVGSGGIYEQYF | TGTGCCAGCAGCGTAGGTAGCGGGGGAATCTACGAGCAGTACTTC
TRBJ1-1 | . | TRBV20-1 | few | CSASLWTEAFF | TGCAGTGCTAGTCTATGGACTGAAGCTTTCTTT
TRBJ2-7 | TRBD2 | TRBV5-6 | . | CASSFGLAGAGYF | TGTGCCAGCAGCTTTGGACTAGCGGGAGCAGGGTACTTC
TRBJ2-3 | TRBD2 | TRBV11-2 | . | CASSLGAGVGMITDTQYF | TGTGCCAGCAGCTTAGGAGCGGGAGTGGGGATGATCACAGATACGCAGTATTTT
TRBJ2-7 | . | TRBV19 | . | CASRPNPDNSYEQYF | TGTGCCAGCAGACCCAACCCGGACAACTCCTACGAGCAGTACTTC
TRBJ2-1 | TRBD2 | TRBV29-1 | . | CSGTGTSGGGEQFF | TGCAGCGGAACCGGGACTAGCGGGGGGGGTGAGCAGTTCTTC
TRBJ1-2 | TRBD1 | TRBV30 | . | CARSRTGDNYGYTF | TGTGCCCGGAGTCGGACAGGGGACAACTATGGCTACACCTTC